The rows below give T cell receptor beta chains drawn from one sample of a study of blood T cell repertoires in COVID-19. Clones were read by immunoSEQ multiplex PCR, and TCRdb kept only the in-frame ones, dropping some. The sample yields approximately 330,000 clones, around nine tenths seen once. The sequenced material came from peripheral blood. These receptors all come from a woman in her forties or fifties with active or convalescent COVID-19. Each CDR3 is given with its conserved first and last residue. A D gene is named only where the DNA matches it firmly. The listing skips clone size in some rows; elsewhere it reads once, few, many or a size class.

V gene	clone size	CDR3 length	D gene	J gene	CDR3 protein	CDR3 DNA
TRBV4-1	-	13	-	TRBJ2-3	CASSQGGEDTQYF	TGCGCCAGCAGCCAAGGCGGAGAGGATACGCAGTATTTT
TRBV6-6	-	14	TRBD1	TRBJ1-2	CASSWGQGSYGYTF	TGTGCCAGCAGTTGGGGACAGGGCTCTTATGGCTACACCTTC
TRBV29-1	-	12	TRBD2	TRBJ2-7	CSVGLAGVEQYF	TGCAGCGTGGGACTAGCGGGAGTCGAGCAGTACTTC
TRBV7-9	-	16	TRBD2	TRBJ2-1	CASSQTSGGVHNEQFF	TGTGCCAGCAGCCAGACTAGCGGGGGGGTGCACAATGAGCAGTTCTTC
TRBV24-1	-	15	-	TRBJ1-1	CATSARGERNTEAFF	TGTGCCACCAGTGCGCGGGGGGAGAGGAACACTGAAGCTTTCTTT
TRBV11-2	once	14	TRBD1	TRBJ2-7	CASSFGTATYEQYF	TGTGCCAGCAGCTTCGGGACAGCCACCTACGAGCAGTACTTC
TRBV5-1	-	17	-	TRBJ1-2	CASSLGGIGTTGDGYTF	TGCGCCAGCAGCTTGGGAGGGATTGGGACAACGGGCGATGGCTACACCTTC
TRBV28	many	15	TRBD1	TRBJ1-5	CASSFEGAGNQPQHF	TGTGCCAGCAGTTTCGAGGGGGCTGGCAATCAGCCCCAGCATTTT
TRBV3-1/TRBV3-2	-	15	TRBD1	TRBJ1-5	CASSQDNRGNQPQHF	TGTGCCAGCAGCCAAGATAACAGGGGGAATCAGCCCCAGCATTTT
TRBV7-2	-	15	TRBD2	TRBJ2-2	CASGSGGRRGGELFF	TGTGCCTCCGGTAGCGGGGGCCGTAGGGGCGGGGAGCTGTTTTTT
TRBV10-3	-	13	TRBD1	TRBJ1-1	CAIRDRVGTEAFF	TGTGCCATCAGGGACAGGGTGGGCACTGAAGCTTTCTTT
TRBV5-1	-	13	TRBD1	TRBJ1-6	CASTGTGDSPLHF	TGCGCCAGCACCGGGACAGGGGACTCACCCCTCCACTTT
TRBV19	-	16	TRBD2	TRBJ2-3	CARNNSGRDPSATQYF	TGTGCCAGGAACAATAGCGGGAGGGATCCCTCGGCCACGCAGTATTTT
TRBV4-1	-	12	-	TRBJ2-5	CASSQRQETQYF	TGCGCCAGCAGCCAACGCCAAGAGACCCAGTACTTC
TRBV5-1	-	15	TRBD1	TRBJ1-1	CASSPNRGRVTEAFF	TGCGCCAGCAGCCCTAACAGGGGGCGGGTCACTGAAGCTTTCTTT
TRBV9	-	16	-	TRBJ2-1	CASSPLTGSSYNEQFF	TGTGCCAGCAGCCCACTCACGGGGAGCTCCTACAATGAGCAGTTCTTC
TRBV7-8	few	17	TRBD1	TRBJ1-2	CASSSKTYDRAWDGYTF	TGTGCCAGCAGCTCTAAGACGTATGACAGGGCTTGGGATGGCTACACCTTC
TRBV11-2	-	16	-	TRBJ2-7	CASSLTPGLPSYEQYF	TGTGCCAGCAGCTTAACCCCGGGACTCCCCTCCTACGAGCAGTACTTC
TRBV3-1/TRBV3-2	-	15	TRBD1	TRBJ1-4	CASSQTGQGMGKLFF	TGTGCCAGCAGCCAAACGGGACAGGGAATGGGAAAACTGTTTTTT
TRBV7-3	-	15	-	TRBJ1-1	CASRDSGRLNTEAFF	TGTGCCAGCAGGGACTCGGGCAGACTTAACACTGAAGCTTTCTTT
TRBV3-1/TRBV3-2	-	13	-	TRBJ1-6	CASSQDRYSPLHF	TGTGCCAGCAGCCAAGACAGATATTCACCCCTCCACTTT
TRBV19	-	15	-	TRBJ2-7	CASNILGVSSYEQYF	TGTGCCAGTAACATCCTGGGAGTGAGCTCCTACGAGCAGTACTTC
TRBV10-3	-	14	TRBD1	TRBJ1-2	CAIFGQGRKDGYTF	TGTGCCATCTTCGGACAGGGAAGGAAGGATGGCTACACCTTC
TRBV7-9	-	10	-	TRBJ2-1	CASSRDEQFF	TGTGCCAGCAGCCGTGATGAGCAGTTCTTC
TRBV29-1	-	15	TRBD1	TRBJ2-7	CSVSDRASLSYEQYF	TGCAGCGTATCCGACAGGGCCTCCCTTAGCTACGAGCAGTACTTC
TRBV5-1	-	15	TRBD2	TRBJ2-5	CASSPRGGGTETQYF	TGCGCCAGCAGCCCTCGTGGGGGAGGGACCGAGACCCAGTACTTC
TRBV5-4	-	16	-	TRBJ1-2	CASSLAADRSNYGYTF	TGTGCCAGCAGCTTGGCCGCGGACAGATCTAACTATGGCTACACCTTC
TRBV6-5	-	13	-	TRBJ1-2	CASSSGRNYGYTF	TGTGCCAGCAGCTCGGGTAGGAACTATGGCTACACCTTC
TRBV7-9	-	18	TRBD1	TRBJ1-5	CASSSSRDRDWSNQPQHF	TGTGCCAGCAGCTCGTCCCGGGACAGGGATTGGAGCAATCAGCCCCAGCATTTT
TRBV30	-	14	-	TRBJ1-2	CAWTSGVLNYGYTF	TGTGCCTGGACATCAGGGGTTTTAAACTATGGCTACACCTTC
TRBV28	-	15	-	TRBJ2-1	CASSSGGLSYNEQFF	TGTGCCAGCAGTTCTGGGGGACTGTCCTACAATGAGCAGTTCTTC
TRBV2	-	15	TRBD1	TRBJ1-3	CASRVTGGTGNTIYF	TGTGCCAGCAGGGTCACAGGGGGAACTGGAAACACCATATATTTT
TRBV4-2	once	16	TRBD1	TRBJ1-5	CASSQDGQGALQPQHF	TGTGCCAGCAGCCAAGATGGACAGGGGGCATTGCAGCCCCAGCATTTT
TRBV19	-	15	-	TRBJ1-3	CASSTADFSGNTIYF	TGTGCCAGTAGCACTGCGGATTTCTCTGGAAACACCATATATTTT
TRBV5-6	-	14	TRBD1	TRBJ1-1	CASSPFDRDTEAFF	TGTGCCAGCAGCCCGTTTGACAGGGACACTGAAGCTTTCTTT
TRBV9	-	16	-	TRBJ1-6	CASSPQTGGIYSPLHF	TGTGCCAGCAGCCCCCAGACGGGGGGGATTTATTCACCCCTCCACTTT
TRBV6-1	-	13	-	TRBJ1-3	CASSEARRNTIYF	TGTGCCAGCAGTGAAGCTCGTAGAAACACCATATATTTT
TRBV29-1	-	13	-	TRBJ1-2	CSVEILPNYGYTF	TGCAGCGTTGAAATCCTACCCAACTATGGCTACACCTTC
TRBV7-9	-	15	TRBD1	TRBJ1-1	CASSLQTGENTEAFF	TGTGCCAGCAGCTTACAGACAGGGGAGAACACTGAAGCTTTCTTT
TRBV5-6	-	12	-	TRBJ1-1	CASSLGGPEAFF	TGTGCCAGCAGCTTGGGCGGGCCCGAAGCTTTCTTT
TRBV7-2	-	15	-	TRBJ2-7	CASSLGPGDNYEQYF	TGTGCCAGCAGCTTAGGGCCGGGAGATAATTACGAGCAGTACTTC
TRBV5-6	-	17	TRBD2	TRBJ2-3	CASSLVASGFIADTQYF	TGTGCCAGCAGCTTGGTAGCTAGCGGGTTTATAGCAGATACGCAGTATTTT
TRBV5-1	once	16	TRBD2	TRBJ2-5	CASSLDAGGPGETQYF	TGCGCCAGCAGCTTAGACGCGGGGGGGCCGGGGGAGACCCAGTACTTC
TRBV18	-	14	-	TRBJ1-6	CASSHTSYNSPLHF	TGTGCCAGCTCGCACACCTCCTATAATTCACCCCTCCACTTT